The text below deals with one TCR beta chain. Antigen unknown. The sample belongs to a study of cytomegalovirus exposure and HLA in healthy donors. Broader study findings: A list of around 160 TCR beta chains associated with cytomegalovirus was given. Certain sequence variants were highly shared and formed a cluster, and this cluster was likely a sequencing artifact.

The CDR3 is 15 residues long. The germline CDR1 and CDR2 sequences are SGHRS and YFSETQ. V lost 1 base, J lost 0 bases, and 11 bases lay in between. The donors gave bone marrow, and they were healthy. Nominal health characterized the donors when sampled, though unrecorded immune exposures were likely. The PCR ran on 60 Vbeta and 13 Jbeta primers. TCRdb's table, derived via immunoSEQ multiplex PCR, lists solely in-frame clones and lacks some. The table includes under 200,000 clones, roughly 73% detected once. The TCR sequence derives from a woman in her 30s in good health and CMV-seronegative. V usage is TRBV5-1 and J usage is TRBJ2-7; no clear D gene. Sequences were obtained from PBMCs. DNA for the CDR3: TGCGCCAGCAGCTTGCTAGACTTTAGCTCCTACGAGCAGTACTTC. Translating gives CASSLLDFSSYEQYF.